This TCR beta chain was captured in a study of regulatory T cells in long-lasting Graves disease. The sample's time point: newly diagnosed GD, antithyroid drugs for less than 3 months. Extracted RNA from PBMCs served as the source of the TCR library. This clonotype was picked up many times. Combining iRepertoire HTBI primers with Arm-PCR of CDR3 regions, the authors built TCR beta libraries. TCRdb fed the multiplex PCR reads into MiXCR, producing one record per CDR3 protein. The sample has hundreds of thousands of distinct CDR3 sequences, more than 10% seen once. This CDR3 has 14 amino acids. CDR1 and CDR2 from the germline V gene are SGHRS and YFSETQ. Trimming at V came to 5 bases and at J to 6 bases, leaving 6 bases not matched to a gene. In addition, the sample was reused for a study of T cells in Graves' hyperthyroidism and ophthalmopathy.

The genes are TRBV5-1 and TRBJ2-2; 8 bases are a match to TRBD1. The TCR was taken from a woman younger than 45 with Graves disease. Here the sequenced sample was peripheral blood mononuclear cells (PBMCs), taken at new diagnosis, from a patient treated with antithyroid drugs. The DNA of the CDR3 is TGCGCCAGCAGTTGGACAGGGCCCCCCGGGGAGCTGTTTTTT. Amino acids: CASSWTGPPGELFF.